This TCR beta chain was found in a study of blood T cell repertoires in COVID-19. Everyone who took part was roughly 18 to 89 years old, and they came from about two dozen US areas. Each participant's cohort was designated according to participant-reported clinical history. From germline, CDR1 is MDHEN and CDR2 SYDVKM. The CDR3 is 16 residues long. V lost 1 base and J lost 3; bases outside the gene matches: 3. Original processing notes: Quantification of nucleated cells was approximated via reference gene primer amplification. Data came from immunoSEQ multiplex PCR; TCRdb stores just in-frame clones and leaves some out. That table supplies the V and J calls and clone size; D and trimming were determined from the DNA. The sample includes about 380,000 clones, over 75% of them seen just once.

The receptor was isolated from a man in his thirties or forties who had recovered from COVID-19. The V call is TRBV28, the J call TRBJ2-1; 10 bases fit TRBD2. The sequencing input was PBMCs or T cells enriched from blood (not recorded which). The CDR3: CASSLLAGGNYNEQFF. The CDR3 nucleotides read TGTGCCAGCAGTTTATTAGCGGGGGGAAACTACAATGAGCAGTTCTTC.